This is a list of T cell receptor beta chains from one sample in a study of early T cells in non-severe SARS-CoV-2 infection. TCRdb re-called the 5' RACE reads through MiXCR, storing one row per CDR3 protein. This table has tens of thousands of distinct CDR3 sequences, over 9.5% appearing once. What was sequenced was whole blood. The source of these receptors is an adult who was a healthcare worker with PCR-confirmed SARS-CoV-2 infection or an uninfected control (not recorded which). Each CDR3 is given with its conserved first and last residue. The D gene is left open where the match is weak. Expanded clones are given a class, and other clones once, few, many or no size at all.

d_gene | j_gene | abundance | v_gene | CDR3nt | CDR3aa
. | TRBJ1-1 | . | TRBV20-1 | TGCAGTGCTAGAGAAGATCGGGCCCAGGAGACTGAAGCTTTCTTT | CSAREDRAQETEAFF
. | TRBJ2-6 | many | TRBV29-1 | TGCAGCGTTGAGTACAGGACCACTGGGGCCAACGTCCTGACTTTC | CSVEYRTTGANVLTF
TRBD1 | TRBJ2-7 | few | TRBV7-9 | TGTGCCAGCAGCCTCCGGACAGGGGCGTACGAGCAGTACTTC | CASSLRTGAYEQYF
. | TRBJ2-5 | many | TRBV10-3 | TGTGCCATCAGTGACTCAAAAACTAGAGGAGAGACCCAGTACTTC | CAISDSKTRGETQYF
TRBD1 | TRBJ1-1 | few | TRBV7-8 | TGTGCCAGCAGCTTAGATGGGACAGGGGGCACTGAAGCTTTCTTT | CASSLDGTGGTEAFF
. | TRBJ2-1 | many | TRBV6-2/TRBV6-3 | TGTGCCAGCAGTCCTAGGGCAGGGACCTACAATGAGCAGTTCTTC | CASSPRAGTYNEQFF
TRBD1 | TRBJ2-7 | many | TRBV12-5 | TGTGCTAGTGGTTTGGTACTACAGGGGGCATACGAGCAGTACTTC | CASGLVLQGAYEQYF
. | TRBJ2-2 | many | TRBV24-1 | TGTGCCACCAGGACCGGGGAGCTGTTTTTT | CATRTGELFF
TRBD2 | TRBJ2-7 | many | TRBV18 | TGTGCCAGCTCACCTTTAGGACTAGCGTCGACGGGGGAGCAGTACTTC | CASSPLGLASTGEQYF
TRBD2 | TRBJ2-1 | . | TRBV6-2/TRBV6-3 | TGTGCCAGCAGGGGACTAGCAGGTTACAATGAGCAGTTCTTC | CASRGLAGYNEQFF
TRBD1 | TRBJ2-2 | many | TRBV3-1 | TGTGCCAGCAGCCAAGACGGGACAGCAACCGGGGAGCTGTTTTTT | CASSQDGTATGELFF
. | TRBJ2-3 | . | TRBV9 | TGTGCCAGCAGCGGAATTAGCACAGATACGCAGTATTTT | CASSGISTDTQYF
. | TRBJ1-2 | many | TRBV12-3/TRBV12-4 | TGTGCCAGCAGTATGCGAGCAGATTTCTATGGCTACACCTTC | CASSMRADFYGYTF
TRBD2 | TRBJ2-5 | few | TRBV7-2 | TGTGCCAGCAGCTTAAATCCTAGCGGGAGTCAGGAGACCCAGTACTTC | CASSLNPSGSQETQYF